These 8 T cell receptor beta chains were all obtained from the same sample, sequenced in a study of blood T cell repertoires in COVID-19. Produced via immunoSEQ multiplex PCR; TCRdb's table is partial and in-frame only. The table has about 260,000 clones, about 88% seen once. The sample taken for sequencing was PBMCs or T cells enriched from blood (not recorded which). These receptors came from a woman between 45 and 60 years old who had recovered from COVID-19.

V is TRBV7-3 and J is TRBJ1-1; 7 bases agree with TRBD1. V trimming: 1 base; J trimming: 1 base; junction bases outside the gene matches: 12. Per the germline V gene, CDR1 is SGHTA and CDR2 is FQGTGA. The CDR3 contains 18 residues. CDR3 loop: CASSLRGVRGQGNTEAFF. The CDR3 DNA is TGTGCCAGCAGCTTAAGGGGTGTGAGGGGGCAAGGGAACACTGAAGCTTTCTTT.

In this sample, this clone turned up a few times. The rearrangement links TRBV7-2 to TRBJ1-2, with 7 bases that match TRBD1. Per the germline V gene, CDR1 is SGHTA and CDR2 is FQGNSA. The CDR3 totals 15 residues. Trimming cost V 1 base and J 4 bases; bases outside gene matches: 6. CDR3 sequence reads: CASSLVWDSRYGYTF. In DNA form, the CDR3 reads TGTGCCAGCAGCTTAGTTTGGGACAGCCGCTATGGCTACACCTTC.

This chain uses TRBV5-6 with TRBJ2-7, with TRBD2 identical over 12 bases. The CDR3 sequence is 14 residues long. Germline loops: CDR1 SGHDT, CDR2 YYEEEE. J lost 5 bases, V lost 5 bases, and 5 bases had no gene match. CDR3 protein: CASRRLAGDHEQYF. For the CDR3, the DNA is TGTGCCAGCAGGAGACTAGCGGGAGACCACGAGCAGTACTTC.

This clone has just a few counts. At one of its ends the junction is not consistent with the germline gene, which may arise from a read error. The chain is built from TRBV20-1 and TRBJ1-4; D ambiguous. Germline CDR1 and CDR2: DFQATT and SNEGSKA (reference sequence). CDR3 size: 11 residues. The CDR3 protein is CSANLGQLNLF. CDR3 sequence (DNA): TGCAGTGCAAATTTGGGCCAGTTGAACCTTTTT.

The CDR3 sequence is CASSQIDSYNEQFF. The CDR3 coding sequence is TGTGCCAGCAGCCAAATCGACAGTTACAATGAGCAGTTCTTC. The chain joins TRBV3-1 (or the pseudogene TRBV3-2) to TRBJ2-1, with D possibly being TRBD1 (5 bases). Looked up from germline, CDR1 is LGHDT and CDR2 is YNNKEL (reference sequence). The CDR3 has 14 amino acids. V dropped 2 bases and J dropped 4 bases, with 9 bases sitting between them.

This clone was picked up one time. The chain employs TRBV15 and TRBJ1-6; D remains ambiguous. The CDR3 length is 14 residues. In germline, CDR1 is LNHNV, CDR2 YYDKDF (reference sequence). V dropped 6 bases and J dropped 6 bases, with 12 bases sitting between them. The CDR3 region has the DNA TGTGCCACCAGTCGTGACATATCTAATTCACCCCTCCACTTT. As protein: CATSRDISNSPLHF.

The chain has TRBV16 and TRBJ1-3, with a possible D match to TRBD1 (6 bases). The CDR3 spans 15 residues. The V end lost 3 bases, the J end lost 1 base, and 10 bases lay between the germline ends. Germline V lookup: CDR1 KGHSY, CDR2 FQNENV. This CDR3 is CASSQNRVSGNTIYF. CDR3 DNA sequence: TGTGCCAGCAGCCAGAACAGGGTGTCTGGAAACACCATATATTTT.

The chain joins TRBV9 to TRBJ1-3; D uncertain. V lost 0 bases, J lost 8 bases, and 15 bases lay in between. Germline V gene sequence: CDR1 SGDLS, CDR2 YYNGEE. The CDR3 has 15 amino acids. In DNA, the CDR3 is TGTGCCAGCAGCGTAGGAGGATCCTACTTAGACACCATATATTTT. Protein sequence: CASSVGGSYLDTIYF.